Listed below are T cell receptor beta chains from one sample, sequenced in a study of blood T cell repertoires in COVID-19. The method was immunoSEQ multiplex PCR; TCRdb's version includes in-frame clones alone and lacks a portion of them. Counted here are 70,000 to 100,000 clones, around 91% occurring once; the ten biggest clones make up 4.3%. The sequenced sample was peripheral blood. Source of these receptors: a woman older than 75 with active or convalescent COVID-19. The CDR3 runs from the conserved cysteine through the conserved F or W.

V	J	length	CDR3
TRBV5-4	TRBJ1-6	15	CASSFAGTGVSPLHF
TRBV28	TRBJ2-5	15	CASSLGGGWQETQYF
TRBV19	TRBJ1-2	14	CASSPPGSGYGYTF
TRBV29-1	TRBJ2-1	10	CSIRTGEQFF
TRBV30	TRBJ2-7	16	CAWKVQELEVVYEQYF
TRBV9	TRBJ2-2	15	CASSVLGGNTGELFF
TRBV5-1	TRBJ2-2	16	CASSQGQFANTGELFF
TRBV11-1	TRBJ2-7	15	CASSILSGQADEQYF
TRBV7-2	TRBJ2-7	14	CASRRSSGSYEQYF
TRBV5-1	TRBJ2-1	15	CASSPRAGGPSEQFF
TRBV7-2	TRBJ2-1	15	CASSYHPVSYNEQFF
TRBV28	TRBJ2-3	14	CASRPGTFTDTQYF
TRBV18	TRBJ1-6	13	CASSPSRDSPLHF
TRBV27	TRBJ1-1	16	CASSFVTRGLNTEAFF
TRBV5-1	TRBJ2-4	14	CASSFVQGAGIQYF
TRBV10-3	TRBJ2-7	14	CAISGGTGGYEQYF
TRBV28	TRBJ2-6	18	CASSLSGTGASGANVLTF
TRBV4-1	TRBJ1-2	11	CASSQDGDRVW
TRBV7-2	TRBJ2-7	15	CASSLTSTGSYEQYF
TRBV28	TRBJ1-2	15	CASSSGPTGGYGYTF
TRBV7-9	TRBJ2-2	14	CASSPVPNTGELFF
TRBV7-9	TRBJ2-1	14	CASSLETVRNEQFF
TRBV7-9	TRBJ2-5	14	CASSHETGTETQYF
TRBV7-9	TRBJ2-7	13	CASTKRDSYEQYF
TRBV10-2	TRBJ2-1	13	CASGELPPGEQFF